This TCR beta chain came from a study of T cell responses to AZD1222 COVID-19 vaccine. The wider study: Pooled samples include second doses given at about 4 or 12 weeks.

The V and J ends lost 4 bases and 2 bases, in that order; junction bases with no gene match: 9. Per the germline V gene, CDR1 is SGDLS and CDR2 is YYNGEE. This CDR3 has 17 residues. General study findings and limits: No day 14 peak samples; only post-peak repertoires were characterized. Clonal diversity was possibly underestimated; the donors were predominantly white British and more often female.

This clone was picked up one time. Its cognate antigen is unknown. The data were produced by immunoSEQ multiplex PCR, yet TCRdb's version contains in-frame clones alone and is incomplete. The sample yields about 160,000 clones, approximately 89% seen once. The TCR was taken from an adult in good health. The rearrangement joins TRBV9 to TRBJ2-2; 9 bases map to TRBD2. The specimen comprised peripheral blood, sampled on day 0 of AZD1222 vaccination. CDR3 DNA sequence: TGTGCCAGCAGCCTCACAGCGGGAGGCGGTAACACCGGGGAGCTGTTTTTT. Protein sequence: CASSLTAGGGNTGELFF. Complete variable domain (other parts from reference TRBV9 and TRBJ2-2): DSGVTQTPKHLITATGQRVTLRCSPRSGDLSVYWYQQSLDQGLQFLIQYYNGEERAKGNILERFSAQQFPDLHSELNLSSLELGDSALYFCASSLTAGGGNTGELFFGEGSRLTVL.